This T cell receptor (beta chain) was sequenced for a study of PD-L1 blockade in urothelial cancer. Study summary: About 85% of the 29 patients were males with bladder-origin urothelial cancer.

TCRdb keeps only in-frame clones here, not all; method: immunoSEQ multiplex PCR. Of some 43,000 clones listed, 70% to 90% are singletons. Trimming removed 2 bases at V and 2 bases at J, with 13 bases between. Germline CDR1 is MNHEY and CDR2 is SMNVEV (reference sequence). The CDR3 consists of 17 residues. Noted time point: pretreatment peripheral blood. Patient sample counts ranged from 1 to 8, pretreatment and on-treatment. V usage is TRBV27 and J usage is TRBJ2-6, with a weak D call TRBD1 (5 bases). The source of this sequence is a man aged 55 to 70 with urothelial cancer. Sequenced material: PBMCs, taken around atezolizumab (anti-PD-L1) treatment. CDR3 in amino acids: CASSLGFLGAGANVLTF. The CDR3 coding sequence is TGTGCCAGCAGTTTAGGGTTTTTAGGGGCTGGGGCCAACGTCCTGACTTTC.